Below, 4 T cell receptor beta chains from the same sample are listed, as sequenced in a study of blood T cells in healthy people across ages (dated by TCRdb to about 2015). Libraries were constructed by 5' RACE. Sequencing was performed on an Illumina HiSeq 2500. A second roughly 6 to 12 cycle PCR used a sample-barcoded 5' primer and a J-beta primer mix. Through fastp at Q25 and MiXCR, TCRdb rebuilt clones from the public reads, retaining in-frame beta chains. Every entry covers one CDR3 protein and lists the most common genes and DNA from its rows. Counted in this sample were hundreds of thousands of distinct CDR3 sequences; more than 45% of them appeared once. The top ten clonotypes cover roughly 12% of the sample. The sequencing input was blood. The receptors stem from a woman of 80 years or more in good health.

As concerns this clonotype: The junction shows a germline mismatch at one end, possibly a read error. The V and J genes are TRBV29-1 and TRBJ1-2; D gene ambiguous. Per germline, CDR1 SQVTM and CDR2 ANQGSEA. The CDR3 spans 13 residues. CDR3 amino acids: CGVSAGTLGGYTF. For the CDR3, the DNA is TGCGGCGTCTCTGCAGGAACGTTGGGGGGCTACACCTTC.

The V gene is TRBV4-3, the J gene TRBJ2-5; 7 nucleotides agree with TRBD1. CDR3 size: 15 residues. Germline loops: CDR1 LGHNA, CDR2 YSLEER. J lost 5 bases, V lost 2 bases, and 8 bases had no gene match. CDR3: CASSQLDRDGETQYF. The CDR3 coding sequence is TGCGCCAGCAGCCAACTCGACAGGGACGGGGAGACCCAGTACTTC.

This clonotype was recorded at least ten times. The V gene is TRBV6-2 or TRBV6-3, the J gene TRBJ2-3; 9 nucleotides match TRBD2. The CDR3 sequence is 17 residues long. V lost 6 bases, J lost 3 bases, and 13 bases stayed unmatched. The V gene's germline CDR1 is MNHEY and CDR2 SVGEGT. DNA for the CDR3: TGTGCCAGCAGGGGATTCTCTCGACTAGCGGATACAGATACGCAGTATTTT. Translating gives CASRGFSRLADTDTQYF.

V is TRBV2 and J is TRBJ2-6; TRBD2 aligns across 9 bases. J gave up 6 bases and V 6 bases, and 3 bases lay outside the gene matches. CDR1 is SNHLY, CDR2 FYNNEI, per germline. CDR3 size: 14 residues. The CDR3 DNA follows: TGTGCCAGCAGAAGCGGGGGGTCGGCCAACGTCCTGACTTTC. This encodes CASRSGGSANVLTF.